The clone carrying this T cell receptor beta chain has ten or more counts. Its antigen is unidentified. These data belong to a study of breast tumors, draining lymph nodes, adjacent tissues. Per the germline V gene, CDR1 is SGHAT and CDR2 is FQNNGV. The CDR3 is made up of 14 amino acids. V was trimmed by 0 bases and J by 7 bases, leaving 10 bases between them. The lymph nodes were axillary draining lymph nodes from breast cancer patients. Study-level findings and limits: Luminal-like breast cancer showed significantly greater tumor-nontumor repertoire similarity than basal-like breast cancer did. Data only fit, rather than demonstrated, lymph node origin of most tumor T cells. The data were judged consistent with most tumor T cells coming from lymph node and expanding in tumor. Tumors had less TCR diversity than lymph nodes, more than nontumor tissue.

TCRdb re-called the multiplex PCR reads through MiXCR, storing one row per CDR3 protein. Of over 100,000 distinct CDR3 sequences listed, 20% to 25% are singletons. Source material: axillary lymph node tissue. The source of this sequence is a female donor with breast cancer. Some clones in this sample may be carry-over from other donors' samples. V gene TRBV11-2 combines with J gene TRBJ2-1; D is unclear. The CDR3: CASSLDRLGNEQFF. The DNA for the CDR3 is TGTGCCAGCAGCTTAGATCGGTTGGGTAATGAGCAGTTCTTC.